The TCR beta chain under discussion was sequenced for a study of control samples from healthy donors and cancer patients. Sequenced by immunoSEQ multiplex PCR; TCRdb stores in-frame clones only, minus some. The sample shows 150,000 to 200,000 clones, 85% to 95% of them seen only once. Sample: blood. This TCR was sampled from a man under 40 in good health.

CDR3 coding DNA: TGTGCCAGCATCCCCTCGCACAGGGCGGGAGAAGCTTTCTTT. It codes for CASIPSHRAGEAFF. This chain joins TRBV25-1 and TRBJ1-1, with D perhaps matching TRBD1 (6 bases). CDR1 and CDR2 from the germline V gene are MGHDK and SYGVNS. Trimming left V 7 bases short and J 8 bases short, with 20 bases between. This CDR3 is built from 14 residues. The full variable domain, rest sourced from reference TRBV25-1 and TRBJ1-1, is EADIYQTPRYLVIGTGKKITLECSQTMGHDKMYWYQQDPGMELHLIHYSYGVNSTEKGDLSSESTVSRIRTEHFPLTLESARPSHTSQYLCASIPSHRAGEAFFGQGTRLTVV.